The rows below give T cell receptor beta chains drawn from one sample of a study of spatial heterogeneity in lung cancer. TCRdb re-derived calls from the 5' RACE reads in MiXCR, one entry per CDR3 protein. The profile covers 100,000 to 110,000 distinct CDR3 sequences, with around 4.8% appearing a single time and 21% taken by the ten largest. This specimen was lung tumor tissue, taken at surgery. The receptors derive from a male donor with early-stage non-small cell lung cancer. CDR3s include the opening cysteine and the closing phenylalanine or tryptophan. D genes are given only for firm matches. Part of the rows lack a size; the others show once, few, many or a class for expanded clones.

v_gene	abundance	j_gene	d_gene	CDR3aa	CDR3nt
TRBV6-6	few	TRBJ2-3	TRBD2	CASSLVAGGPGTDTQYF	TGTGCCAGCAGTCTAGTAGCGGGAGGGCCAGGCACAGATACGCAGTATTTT
TRBV6-6	many	TRBJ1-1	TRBD1	CASSSERGLAFF	TGTGCCAGCAGTTCAGAAAGGGGGCTGGCTTTCTTT
TRBV10-3	many	TRBJ2-1	TRBD2	CAISEGASGVSEQFF	TGTGCCATCAGTGAAGGGGCTAGCGGGGTCTCCGAGCAGTTCTTC
TRBV7-2	many	TRBJ2-2	.	CASSFSLRLVPGELFF	TGTGCCAGCAGCTTTTCTCTCCGGCTAGTCCCCGGGGAGCTGTTTTTT
TRBV27	few	TRBJ2-6	.	CASGGLPGANVLTF	TGTGCCAGCGGAGGGCTACCCGGGGCCAACGTCCTGACTTTC
TRBV6-5	many	TRBJ1-1	TRBD1	CASSRQGEDPEAFF	TGTGCCAGCAGCCGACAGGGGGAGGATCCTGAAGCTTTCTTT
TRBV6-2/TRBV6-3	few	TRBJ2-1	.	CASSYSNRDPFF	TGTGCCAGCAGTTACTCGAACCGGGATCCGTTCTTC
TRBV5-1	many	TRBJ2-5	.	CASSGGGTEETQYF	TGCGCCAGCAGCGGAGGGGGGACAGAAGAGACCCAGTACTTC
TRBV18	many	TRBJ1-1	.	CASSPELNTEAFF	TGTGCCAGCTCACCCGAGCTGAACACTGAAGCTTTCTTT
TRBV12-3/TRBV12-4	few	TRBJ2-2	TRBD1	CASSLTGGRGELFF	TGTGCCAGCAGTCTGACAGGGGGAAGGGGGGAGCTGTTTTTT
TRBV27	few	TRBJ2-3	.	CASRLTGASTDTQYF	TGTGCCAGCAGGTTAACGGGGGCTAGCACAGATACGCAGTATTTT
TRBV12-3/TRBV12-4	many	TRBJ2-2	TRBD2	CASSFSSGGTTGELFF	TGTGCCAGCAGTTTTTCTAGCGGCGGGACTACCGGGGAGCTGTTTTTT
TRBV5-1	.	TRBJ2-7	.	CASSPIERKSYEQYF	TGCGCCAGCAGCCCGATCGAAAGAAAGAGCTACGAGCAGTACTTC
TRBV7-9	.	TRBJ1-1	.	CASSQGGQDTEAFF	TGTGCCAGCAGCCAAGGTGGGCAAGACACTGAAGCTTTCTTT
TRBV6-2/TRBV6-3	.	TRBJ2-2	.	CASSSPGASGELFF	TGTGCCAGCAGTTCGCCGGGTGCGTCCGGGGAGCTGTTTTTT
TRBV4-1	many	TRBJ2-1	.	CASSQVGVARDNEQFF	TGCGCCAGCAGCCAAGTCGGCGTCGCGAGGGACAATGAGCAGTTCTTC
TRBV12-3/TRBV12-4	many	TRBJ1-3	.	CASSFGVIYF	TGTGCCAGCAGTTTCGGAGTCATATATTTT
TRBV14	many	TRBJ2-7	TRBD2	CASSQVGGRFLGEQYF	TGTGCCAGCAGCCAGGTCGGCGGGAGGTTCCTCGGGGAGCAGTACTTC
TRBV28	many	TRBJ2-7	.	CASSVIPYEQYF	TGTGCCAGCAGTGTTATCCCCTACGAGCAGTACTTC
TRBV4-1	many	TRBJ1-3	TRBD1	CASSQAQGAGGNTIYF	TGCGCCAGCAGCCAAGCCCAGGGGGCTGGTGGAAACACCATATATTTT
TRBV4-1	many	TRBJ2-5	.	CASSQDFLQGRGAQYF	TGCGCCAGCAGCCAAGATTTCCTACAGGGTAGGGGGGCCCAGTACTTC
TRBV4-1	many	TRBJ2-1	TRBD2	CASSQPLAGGPNEQFF	TGCGCCAGCAGCCAACCCCTAGCGGGAGGGCCAAATGAGCAGTTCTTC
TRBV28	many	TRBJ2-4	.	CASSPRGRLGNIQYF	TGTGCCAGCAGCCCGCGAGGCCGTCTGGGAAACATTCAGTACTTC
TRBV2	many	TRBJ2-3	TRBD1	CASSEKRTGDTQYF	TGTGCCAGCAGTGAAAAGAGGACAGGGGATACGCAGTATTTT
TRBV5-1	many	TRBJ2-2	.	CASSLGSTGELFF	TGCGCCAGCAGCTTGGGGTCCACCGGGGAGCTGTTTTTT
TRBV4-1	few	TRBJ2-6	TRBD2	CASSQVLAGPTGANVLTF	TGCGCCAGCAGCCAAGTCCTAGCGGGACCAACTGGGGCCAACGTCCTGACTTTC
TRBV12-3/TRBV12-4	many	TRBJ2-3	TRBD1	CASNPGQSTDTQYF	TGTGCCAGCAACCCGGGACAGTCCACAGATACGCAGTATTTT
TRBV20-1	many	TRBJ2-3	TRBD2	CSARSLAESTDTQYF	TGCAGTGCTAGAAGCCTAGCGGAGAGCACAGATACGCAGTATTTT
TRBV7-9	.	TRBJ1-4	.	CASRTPATNEKLFF	TGTGCCAGCAGAACTCCTGCAACTAATGAAAAACTGTTTTTT